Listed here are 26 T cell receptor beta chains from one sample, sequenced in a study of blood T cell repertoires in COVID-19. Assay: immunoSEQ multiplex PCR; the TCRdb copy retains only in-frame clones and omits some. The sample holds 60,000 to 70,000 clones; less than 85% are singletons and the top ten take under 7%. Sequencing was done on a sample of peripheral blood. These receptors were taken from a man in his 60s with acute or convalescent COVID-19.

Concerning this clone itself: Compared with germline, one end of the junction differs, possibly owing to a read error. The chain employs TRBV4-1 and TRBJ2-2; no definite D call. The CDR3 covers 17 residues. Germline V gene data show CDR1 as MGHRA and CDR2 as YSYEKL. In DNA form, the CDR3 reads TGCGCGAGCAGCCAAAATATCCTGAGACACTACACCGGGGAGCTGTTTTTT. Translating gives CASSQNILRHYTGELFF.

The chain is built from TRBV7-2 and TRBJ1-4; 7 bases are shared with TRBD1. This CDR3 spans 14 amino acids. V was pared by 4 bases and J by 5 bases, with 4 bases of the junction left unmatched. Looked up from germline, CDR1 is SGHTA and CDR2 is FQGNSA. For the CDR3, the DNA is TGTGCCAGCAGCTCTCAGGGACAGAATGAAAAACTGTTTTTT. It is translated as CASSSQGQNEKLFF.

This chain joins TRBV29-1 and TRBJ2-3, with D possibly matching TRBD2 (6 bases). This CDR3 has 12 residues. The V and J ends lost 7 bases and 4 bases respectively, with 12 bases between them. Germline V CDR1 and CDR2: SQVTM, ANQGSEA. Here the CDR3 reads CSARRGPDTQYF. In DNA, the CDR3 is TGCAGCGCCCGGCGGGGTCCAGATACGCAGTATTTT.

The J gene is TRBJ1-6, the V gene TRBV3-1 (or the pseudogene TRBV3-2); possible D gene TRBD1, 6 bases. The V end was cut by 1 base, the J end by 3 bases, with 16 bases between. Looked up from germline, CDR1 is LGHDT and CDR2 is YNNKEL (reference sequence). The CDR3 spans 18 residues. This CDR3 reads CASSQVEGDHGYNSPLHF. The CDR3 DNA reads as TGTGCCAGCAGCCAAGTTGAGGGGGACCACGGCTATAATTCACCCCTCCACTTT.

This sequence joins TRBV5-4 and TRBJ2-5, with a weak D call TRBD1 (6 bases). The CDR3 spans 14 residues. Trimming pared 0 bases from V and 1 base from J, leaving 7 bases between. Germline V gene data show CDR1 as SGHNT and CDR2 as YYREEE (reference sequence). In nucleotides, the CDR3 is TGTGCCAGCAGCTTGGCGGACAGCCAAGAGACCCAGTACTTC. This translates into CASSLADSQETQYF. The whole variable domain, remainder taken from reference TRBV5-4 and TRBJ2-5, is ETGVTQSPTHLIKTRGQQVTLRCSSQSGHNTVSWYQQALGQGPQFIFQYYREEENGRGNFPPRFSGLQFPNYSSELNVNALELDDSALYLCASSLADSQETQYFGPGTRLLVL.

CDR3: CASSQDREVNTEAFF. Here the CDR3 DNA reads TGCGCCAGCAGCCAAGATCGGGAGGTGAACACTGAAGCTTTCTTT. The V gene is TRBV4-3, the J gene TRBJ1-1; D not certain. CDR3 size: 15 residues. Trimming took off 0 bases at V and 0 bases at J, with 8 bases between the two ends. CDR1 LGHNA and CDR2 YSLEER come from the germline V gene.

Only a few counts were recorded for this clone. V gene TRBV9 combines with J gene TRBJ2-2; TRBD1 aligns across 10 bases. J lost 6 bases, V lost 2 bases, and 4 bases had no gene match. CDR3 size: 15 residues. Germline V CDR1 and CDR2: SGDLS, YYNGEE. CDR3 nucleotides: TGTGCCAGCAGCGTTGGACAGGGGGTTCCCGGGGAGCTGTTTTTT. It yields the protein CASSVGQGVPGELFF.

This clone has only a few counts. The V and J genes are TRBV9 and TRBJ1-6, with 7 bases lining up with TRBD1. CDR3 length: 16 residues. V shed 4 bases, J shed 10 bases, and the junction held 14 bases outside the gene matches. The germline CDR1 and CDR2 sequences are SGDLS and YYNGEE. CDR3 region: CASSPQQGLTGSPLHF. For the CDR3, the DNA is TGTGCCAGCAGCCCACAACAGGGGTTGACGGGCTCACCCCTCCACTTT.

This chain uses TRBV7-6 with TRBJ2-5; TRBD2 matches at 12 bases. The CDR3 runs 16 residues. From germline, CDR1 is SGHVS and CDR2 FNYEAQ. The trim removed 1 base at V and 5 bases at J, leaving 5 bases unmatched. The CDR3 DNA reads TGTGCCAGCAGCTTAGTAGCTAGCGGGGGGGGCGAGACCCAGTACTTC. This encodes CASSLVASGGGETQYF.

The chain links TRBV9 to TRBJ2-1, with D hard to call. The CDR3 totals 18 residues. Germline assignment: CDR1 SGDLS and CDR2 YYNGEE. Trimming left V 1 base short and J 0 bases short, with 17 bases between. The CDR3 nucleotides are TGTGCCAGCAGCGTACAGATCAATACCCGGAGCTCCTACAATGAGCAGTTCTTC. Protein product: CASSVQINTRSSYNEQFF.

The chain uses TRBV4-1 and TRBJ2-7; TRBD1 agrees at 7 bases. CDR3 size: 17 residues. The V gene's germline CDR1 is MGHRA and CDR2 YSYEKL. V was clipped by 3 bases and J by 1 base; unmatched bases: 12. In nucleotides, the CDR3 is TGCGCCAGCAGCCACCCGAGGTGGGACAGTGGTTCCTACGAGCAGTACTTC. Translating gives CASSHPRWDSGSYEQYF.

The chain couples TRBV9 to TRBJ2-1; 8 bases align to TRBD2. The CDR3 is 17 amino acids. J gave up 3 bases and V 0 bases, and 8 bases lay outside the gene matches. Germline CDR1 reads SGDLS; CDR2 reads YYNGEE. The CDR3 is CASSVARRGGNYNEQFF. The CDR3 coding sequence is TGTGCCAGCAGCGTAGCTAGACGGGGGGGCAACTACAATGAGCAGTTCTTC. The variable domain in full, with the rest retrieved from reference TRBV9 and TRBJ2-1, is DSGVTQTPKHLITATGQRVTLRCSPRSGDLSVYWYQQSLDQGLQFLIQYYNGEERAKGNILERFSAQQFPDLHSELNLSSLELGDSALYFCASSVARRGGNYNEQFFGPGTRLTVL.

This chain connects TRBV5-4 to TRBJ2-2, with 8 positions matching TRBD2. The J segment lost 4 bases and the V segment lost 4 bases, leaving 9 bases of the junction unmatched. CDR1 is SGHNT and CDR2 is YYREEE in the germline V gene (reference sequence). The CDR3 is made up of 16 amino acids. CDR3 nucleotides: TGTGCCAGCAGCCCATACGGGGGGGGACTCACCGGGGAGCTGTTTTTT. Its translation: CASSPYGGGLTGELFF. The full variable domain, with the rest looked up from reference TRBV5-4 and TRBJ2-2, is ETGVTQSPTHLIKTRGQQVTLRCSSQSGHNTVSWYQQALGQGPQFIFQYYREEENGRGNFPPRFSGLQFPNYSSELNVNALELDDSALYLCASSPYGGGLTGELFFGEGSRLTVL.

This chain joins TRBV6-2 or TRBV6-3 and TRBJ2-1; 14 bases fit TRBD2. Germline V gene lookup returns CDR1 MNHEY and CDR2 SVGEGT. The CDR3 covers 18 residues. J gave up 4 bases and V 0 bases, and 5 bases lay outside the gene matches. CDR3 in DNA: TGTGCCAGCAGTTACTCCGGACTAGCGGGGGGCGTTTACAATGAGCAGTTCTTC. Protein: CASSYSGLAGGVYNEQFF.

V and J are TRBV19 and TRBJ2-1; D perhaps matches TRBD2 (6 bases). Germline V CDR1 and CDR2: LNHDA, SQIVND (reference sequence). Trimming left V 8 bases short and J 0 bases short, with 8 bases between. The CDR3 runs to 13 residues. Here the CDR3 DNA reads TGTGCCAGTCGGCGGGGCTCCTACAATGAGCAGTTCTTC. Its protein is CASRRGSYNEQFF.

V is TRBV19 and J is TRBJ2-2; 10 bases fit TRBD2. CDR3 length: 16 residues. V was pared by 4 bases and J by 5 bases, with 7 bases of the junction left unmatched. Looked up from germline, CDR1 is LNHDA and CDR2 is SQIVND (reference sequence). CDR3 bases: TGTGCCAGTAGTACTAGCGGGGGACTTACGACCGGGGAGCTGTTTTTT. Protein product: CASSTSGGLTTGELFF.

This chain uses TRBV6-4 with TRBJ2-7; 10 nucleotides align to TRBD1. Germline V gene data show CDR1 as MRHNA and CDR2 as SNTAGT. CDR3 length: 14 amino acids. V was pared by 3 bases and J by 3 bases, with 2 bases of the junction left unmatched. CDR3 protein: CASSERTGGYEQYF. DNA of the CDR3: TGTGCCAGCAGTGAACGGACAGGGGGCTACGAGCAGTACTTC.

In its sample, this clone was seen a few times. The CDR3 here is CASSYPSRGWKENSPLHF. In DNA form, the CDR3 reads TGTGCCAGCAGTTATCCCAGCAGGGGTTGGAAAGAGAATTCACCCCTCCACTTT. The chain uses TRBV6-2 or TRBV6-3 and TRBJ1-6; tentative D call: TRBD1 (6 bases). Germline loops: CDR1 MNHEY, CDR2 SVGEGT. This CDR3 spans 18 amino acids. The ends were cut back, 3 bases at V and 7 bases at J, with 22 bases in the middle.

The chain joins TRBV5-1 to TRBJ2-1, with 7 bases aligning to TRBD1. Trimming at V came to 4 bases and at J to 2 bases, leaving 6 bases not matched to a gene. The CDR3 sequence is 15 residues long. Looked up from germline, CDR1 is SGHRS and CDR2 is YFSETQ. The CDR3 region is CASSLTGTAYNEQFF. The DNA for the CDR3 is TGCGCCAGCAGCCTGACCGGGACAGCCTACAATGAGCAGTTCTTC.

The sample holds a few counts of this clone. CDR3 DNA sequence: TGTGCCAGCAGTTCCTGGCGGGGGGGCAGTGATACGCAGTATTTT. Translating gives CASSSWRGGSDTQYF. V is TRBV6-2 or TRBV6-3 and J is TRBJ2-3, with 9 bases that match TRBD2. Germline trimming cut 4 bases from V and 6 bases from J; bases unmatched to any gene: 8. Germline CDR1 MNHEY, CDR2 SVGEGT. The CDR3 runs 15 residues.

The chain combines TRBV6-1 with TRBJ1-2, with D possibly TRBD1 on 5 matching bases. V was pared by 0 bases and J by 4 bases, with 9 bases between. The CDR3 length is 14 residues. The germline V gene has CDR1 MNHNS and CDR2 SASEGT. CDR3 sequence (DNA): TGTGCCAGCAGTGAAGCGGGAGGGGTCTATGGCTACACCTTC. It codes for CASSEAGGVYGYTF.

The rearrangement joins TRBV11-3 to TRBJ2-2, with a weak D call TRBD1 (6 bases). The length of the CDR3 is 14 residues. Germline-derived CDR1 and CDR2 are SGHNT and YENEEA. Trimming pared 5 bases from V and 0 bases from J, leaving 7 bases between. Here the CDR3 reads CASSRTANTGELFF. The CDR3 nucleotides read TGTGCCAGCAGCCGGACAGCGAACACCGGGGAGCTGTTTTTT.

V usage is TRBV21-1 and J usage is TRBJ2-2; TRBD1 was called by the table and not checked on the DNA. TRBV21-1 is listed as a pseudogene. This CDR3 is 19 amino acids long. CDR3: CASSKEQRTGDTNTGELFF. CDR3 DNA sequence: TGTGCCAGCAGCAAAGAGCAGCGGACAGGGGACACGAACACCGGGGAGCTGTTTTTT.

In DNA, the CDR3 is TGTGCCAGCAGCCAAGATAGCGCCACCCGTGAAGCTTTCTTT. It translates to CASSQDSATREAFF. The V gene is TRBV3-1 (or the pseudogene TRBV3-2), the J gene TRBJ1-1; D not resolved. The CDR3 covers 14 residues. The V gene's germline CDR1 is LGHDT and CDR2 YNNKEL (reference sequence). Trimming left V 0 bases short and J 7 bases short, with 12 bases between.

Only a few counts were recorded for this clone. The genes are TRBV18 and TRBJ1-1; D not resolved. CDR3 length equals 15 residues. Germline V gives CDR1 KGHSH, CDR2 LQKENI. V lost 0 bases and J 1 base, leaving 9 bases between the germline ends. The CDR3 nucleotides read TGTGCCAGCTCACCACCGAATAGACAGAACACTGAAGCTTTCTTT. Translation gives CASSPPNRQNTEAFF.

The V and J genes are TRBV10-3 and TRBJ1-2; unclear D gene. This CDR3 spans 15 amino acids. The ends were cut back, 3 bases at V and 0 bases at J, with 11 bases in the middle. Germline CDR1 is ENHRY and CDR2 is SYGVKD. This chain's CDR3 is CAISDRGLANYGYTF. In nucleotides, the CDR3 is TGTGCCATCAGTGACAGAGGACTAGCTAACTATGGCTACACCTTC.